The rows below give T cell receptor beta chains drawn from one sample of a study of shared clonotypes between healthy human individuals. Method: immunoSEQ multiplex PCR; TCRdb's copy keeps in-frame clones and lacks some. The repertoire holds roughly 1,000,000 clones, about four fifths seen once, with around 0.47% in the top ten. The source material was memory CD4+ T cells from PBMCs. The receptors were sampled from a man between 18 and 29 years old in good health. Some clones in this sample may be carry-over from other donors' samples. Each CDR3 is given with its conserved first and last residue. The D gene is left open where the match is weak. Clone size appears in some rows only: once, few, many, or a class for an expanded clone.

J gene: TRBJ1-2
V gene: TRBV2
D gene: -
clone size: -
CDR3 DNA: TGTGCCACGGCCGGGGGTGACTATGGCTACACCTTC
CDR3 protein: CATAGGDYGYTF

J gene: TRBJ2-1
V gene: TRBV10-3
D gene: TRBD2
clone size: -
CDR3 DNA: TGTGCCATCAGTGAGGGACTAGCGGGTAGGAATGAGCAGTTCTTC
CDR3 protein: CAISEGLAGRNEQFF

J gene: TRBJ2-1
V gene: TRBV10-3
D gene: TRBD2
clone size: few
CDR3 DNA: TGTGCCATCAGCCCGGGACTAGCGGGAGGAGATGAGCAGTTCTTC
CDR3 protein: CAISPGLAGGDEQFF

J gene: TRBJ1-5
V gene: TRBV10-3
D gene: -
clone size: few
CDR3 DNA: TGTGCCATCAGTGTGGCAGGCCCCAATCAGCCCCAGCATTTT
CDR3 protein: CAISVAGPNQPQHF

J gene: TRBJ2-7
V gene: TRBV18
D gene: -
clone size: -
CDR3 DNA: TGTGCCAGCTCACTATTATACACTTTGGTGGAGCAGTACTTC
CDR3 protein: CASSLLYTLVEQYF

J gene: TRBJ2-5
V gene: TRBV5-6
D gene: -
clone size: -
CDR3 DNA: TGTGCCAGCAGCGCTGGGATCAGGGAGACCCAGTACTTC
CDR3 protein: CASSAGIRETQYF

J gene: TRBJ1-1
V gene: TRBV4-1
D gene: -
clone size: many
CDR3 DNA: TGCGCCAGCAGCCCCGCCGTCCAGAACACTGAAGCTTTCTTT
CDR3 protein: CASSPAVQNTEAFF

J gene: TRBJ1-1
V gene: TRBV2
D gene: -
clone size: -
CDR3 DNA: TGTGCCAGCAGTTTTCGGGACACTGAAGCTTTCTTT
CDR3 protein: CASSFRDTEAFF

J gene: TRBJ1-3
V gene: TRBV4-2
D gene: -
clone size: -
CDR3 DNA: TGTGCCAGCAGCCAAGATTGGTCAGCTACCCCCTCTGGAAACACCATATATTTT
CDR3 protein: CASSQDWSATPSGNTIYF

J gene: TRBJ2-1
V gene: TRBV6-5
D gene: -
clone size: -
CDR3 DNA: TGTGCCAGCAGTTACAGGTCTCACCTCCGAGGTAATGAGCAGTTCTTC
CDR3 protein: CASSYRSHLRGNEQFF

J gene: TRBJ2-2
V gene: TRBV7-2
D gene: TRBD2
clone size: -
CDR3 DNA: TGTGCCAGCAGCTCCGAGGCGGGAGGGTGGACCGGGGAGCTGTTTTTT
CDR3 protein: CASSSEAGGWTGELFF

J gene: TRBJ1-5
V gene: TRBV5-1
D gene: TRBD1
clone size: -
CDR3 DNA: TGCGCCAGCAGCTTGCAGGGGGGAGGCAATCAGCCCCAGCATTTT
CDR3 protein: CASSLQGGGNQPQHF

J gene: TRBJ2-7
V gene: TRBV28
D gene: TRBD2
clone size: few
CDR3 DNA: TGTGCCAGCTCTAGCGGCACCTTTTCTCGCTACGAGCAGTACTTC
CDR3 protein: CASSSGTFSRYEQYF

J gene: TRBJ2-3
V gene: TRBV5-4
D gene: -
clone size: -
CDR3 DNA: TGTGCCAGCAGCCCTGGGACCACAGATACGCAGTATTTT
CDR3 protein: CASSPGTTDTQYF

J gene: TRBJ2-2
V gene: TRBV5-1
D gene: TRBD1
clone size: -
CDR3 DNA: TGCGCCAGCAGCCTAGGACAGGGGCTCGACACCGGGGAGCTGTTTTTT
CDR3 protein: CASSLGQGLDTGELFF

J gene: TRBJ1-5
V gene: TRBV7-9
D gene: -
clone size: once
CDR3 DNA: TGTGCCAGCAGCCCCGGGCAAAATCAGCCCCAGCATTTT
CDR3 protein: CASSPGQNQPQHF

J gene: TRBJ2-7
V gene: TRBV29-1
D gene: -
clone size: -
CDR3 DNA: TGCAGCGTGGAGACGCGGCTAGCTAGATTGAAACAGCAGTACTTC
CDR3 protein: CSVETRLARLKQQYF

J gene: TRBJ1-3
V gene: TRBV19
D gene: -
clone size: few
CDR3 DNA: TGTGCCAGTAGTTTTGCGACAGGATTCTCTGGAAACACCATATATTTT
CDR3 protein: CASSFATGFSGNTIYF

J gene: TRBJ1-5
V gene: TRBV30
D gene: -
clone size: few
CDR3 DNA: TGTGCCTGGAGTCCCATGGCAGGGGGCAATCAGCCCCAGCATTTT
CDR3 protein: CAWSPMAGGNQPQHF

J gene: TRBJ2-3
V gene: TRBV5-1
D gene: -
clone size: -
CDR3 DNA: TGCGCCAGCAGCTTGGCGGCAGATACGCAGTATTTT
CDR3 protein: CASSLAADTQYF

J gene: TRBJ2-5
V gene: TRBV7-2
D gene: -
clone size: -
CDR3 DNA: TGTGCCAGCAGCCCGCCTGGGAGGCGAGCGGAGGACCAAGAGACCCAGTACTTC
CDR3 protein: CASSPPGRRAEDQETQYF

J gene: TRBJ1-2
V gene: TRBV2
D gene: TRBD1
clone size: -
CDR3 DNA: TGTGCCACGGGACAGGGGCTGGGGAACTATGGCTACACCTTC
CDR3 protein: CATGQGLGNYGYTF

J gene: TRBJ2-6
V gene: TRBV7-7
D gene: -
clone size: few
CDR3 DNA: TGTGCCAGCAGCCCCTTGGGTGCTGGGGCCAACGTCCTGACTTTC
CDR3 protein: CASSPLGAGANVLTF

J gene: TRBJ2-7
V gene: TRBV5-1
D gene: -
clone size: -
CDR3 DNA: TGCGCCAGCAGCTTGGTAGGGTCCGAGCAGTACTTC
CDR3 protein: CASSLVGSEQYF

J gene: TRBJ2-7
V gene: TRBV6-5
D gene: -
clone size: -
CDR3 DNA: TGTGCCAGCAGTTACTCGGCAGGGTCCTACGAGCAGTACTTC
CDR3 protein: CASSYSAGSYEQYF

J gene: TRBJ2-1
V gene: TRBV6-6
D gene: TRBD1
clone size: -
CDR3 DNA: TGTGCCACCTGGACAGGTGGCAATGAGCAGTTCTTC
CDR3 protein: CATWTGGNEQFF